The 10 T cell receptor beta chains given below trace back to one sample, sequenced in a study of Tregs in tolerant kidney transplant recipients. Sequencing used immunoSEQ multiplex PCR; TCRdb keeps in-frame clones, though not all of them. The repertoire includes 70,000 to 95,000 clones, 80% to 95% of them detected once, and about 0.3% sits in the top ten. The sequencing used Tregs from blood, collected before the transplant. The receptors shown here come from a human donor who received a combined kidney and bone marrow transplant.

The gene calls are TRBV18 and TRBJ2-7, with unresolved D. This CDR3 comprises 12 residues. V lost 3 bases and J 0 bases, leaving 3 bases between the germline ends. The germline CDR1 and CDR2 sequences are KGHSH and LQKENI. DNA of the CDR3: TGTGCCAGCTCACCGAGCTCCTACGAGCAGTACTTC. Translation gives CASSPSSYEQYF.

This chain joins TRBV2 and TRBJ1-1; D is unclear. The V gene lost 5 bases and the J gene lost 2 bases, with 9 bases spanning the gap. The germline CDR1 and CDR2 sequences are SNHLY and FYNNEI. This CDR3 is built from 13 residues. The CDR3 protein is CASSLQLNTEAFF. In nucleotides, the CDR3 is TGTGCCAGCAGTTTACAGCTCAACACTGAAGCTTTCTTT.

As DNA, the CDR3 is TGTGCCAGCAGTTGGGACAGGCCGGACACCGGGGAGCTGTTTTTT. Protein product: CASSWDRPDTGELFF. This chain connects TRBV2 to TRBJ2-2; 8 nucleotides align to TRBD1. V was clipped by 5 bases and J by 3 bases; unmatched bases: 5. The CDR3 sequence is 15 residues long. Germline V gene lookup returns CDR1 SNHLY and CDR2 FYNNEI.

This sequence joins TRBV10-2 and TRBJ1-1; no clear D. CDR1 and CDR2 (germline): WSHSY, SAAADI. The CDR3 has 15 residues. The V end was cut by 2 bases, the J end by 5 bases, with 15 bases between. CDR3 nucleotide sequence: TGCGCCAGCAGTGAGGTGCGGGGTGGATTGACTGAAGCTTTCTTT. It codes for CASSEVRGGLTEAFF.

The rearrangement joins TRBV28 to TRBJ2-7; no reliable D call. Germline V lookup: CDR1 MDHEN, CDR2 SYDVKM. V lost 6 bases, J lost 4 bases, and 10 bases lay in between. The CDR3 covers 12 residues. The CDR3 DNA reads TGTGCCAGCAGGCCGGGCCGATACGAGCAGTACTTC. Translated: CASRPGRYEQYF.

The genes are TRBV4-2 and TRBJ2-3, with 12 bases matching TRBD2. The CDR3 consists of 16 residues. V trimming: 3 bases; J trimming: 6 bases; junction bases outside the gene matches: 7. Germline lookup yields CDR1 LGHNA and CDR2 YNFKEQ. The CDR3 protein is CASSQRTSGKGDTQYF. CDR3 nucleotide sequence: TGTGCCAGCAGCCAGCGGACTAGCGGGAAGGGGGATACGCAGTATTTT.

The chain couples TRBV28 to TRBJ1-3, with D unclear. Germline V gives CDR1 MDHEN, CDR2 SYDVKM. This CDR3 contains 14 residues. Between the trimmed V and J ends, which lost 7 bases and 7 bases, there was a span of 17 bases. CDR3 nucleotides: TGTGCCAGCACCTCTGGTAGCGCCCGGAACACCATATATTTT. It is translated as CASTSGSARNTIYF.

This chain links TRBV7-3 with TRBJ2-3, with D possibly TRBD1 on 6 matching bases. CDR1 and CDR2 from the germline V gene are SGHTA and FQGTGA. The CDR3 covers 14 residues. Trimming shortened V by 2 bases and J by 7 bases, and 13 bases separated the two germline ends. CDR3 nucleotides: TGTGCCAGCAGCTTAGGCGAGGGGGTAAATACGCAGTATTTT. It is translated as CASSLGEGVNTQYF.

The CDR3 bases are TGTGCCAGCAGTGACGGAGGAAATGGGGCCGGGGAGCTGTTTTTT. Its protein is CASSDGGNGAGELFF. V and J are TRBV6-4 and TRBJ2-2; a weak D match, TRBD2 (5 bases). Germline CDR1 MRHNA, CDR2 SNTAGT. The V and J ends lost 2 bases and 6 bases respectively, with 13 bases between them. The length of the CDR3 is 15 residues.

The rearrangement joins TRBV6-5 to TRBJ1-3; no firm D call. In germline, CDR1 is MNHEY, CDR2 SVGAGI. The CDR3 length is 12 residues. V was cut by 8 bases and J by 2 bases, with 7 bases left in between. The CDR3 spells CASGSPGNTIYF. The CDR3 DNA reads TGTGCCAGCGGAAGTCCTGGAAACACCATATATTTT.